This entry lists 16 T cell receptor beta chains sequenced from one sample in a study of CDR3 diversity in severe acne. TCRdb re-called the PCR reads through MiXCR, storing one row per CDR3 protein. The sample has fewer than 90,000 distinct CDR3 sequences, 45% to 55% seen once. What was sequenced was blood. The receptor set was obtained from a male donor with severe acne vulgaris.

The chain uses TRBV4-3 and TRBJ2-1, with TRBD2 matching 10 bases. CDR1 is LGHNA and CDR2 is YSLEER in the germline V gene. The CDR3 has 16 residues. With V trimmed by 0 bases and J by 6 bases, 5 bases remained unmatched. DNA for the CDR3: TGCGCCAGCAGCCAAGAACCGACTAGCGGGTTCAATGAGCAGTTCTTC. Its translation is CASSQEPTSGFNEQFF.

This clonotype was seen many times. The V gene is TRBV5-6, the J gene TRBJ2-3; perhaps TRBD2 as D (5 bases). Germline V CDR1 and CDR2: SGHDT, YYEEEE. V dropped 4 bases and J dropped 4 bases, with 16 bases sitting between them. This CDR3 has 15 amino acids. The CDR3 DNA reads TGTGCCAGCAGCCCAACCGGGATAAGAGCAGATACGCAGTATTTT. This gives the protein CASSPTGIRADTQYF.

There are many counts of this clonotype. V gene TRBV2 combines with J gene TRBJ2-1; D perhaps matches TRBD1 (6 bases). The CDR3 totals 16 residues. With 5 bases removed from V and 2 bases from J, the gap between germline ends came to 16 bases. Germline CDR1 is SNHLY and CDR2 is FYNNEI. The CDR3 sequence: CASSTADRQTYNEQFF. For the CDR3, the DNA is TGTGCCAGCAGTACCGCCGACAGGCAAACCTACAATGAGCAGTTCTTC.

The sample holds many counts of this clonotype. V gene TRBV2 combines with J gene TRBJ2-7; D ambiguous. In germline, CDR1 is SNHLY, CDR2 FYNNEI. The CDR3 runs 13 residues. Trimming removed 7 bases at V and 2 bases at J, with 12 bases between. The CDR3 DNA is TGTGCCAGCACCGTCTTTGGTCCCTACGAGCAGTACTTC. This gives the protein CASTVFGPYEQYF.

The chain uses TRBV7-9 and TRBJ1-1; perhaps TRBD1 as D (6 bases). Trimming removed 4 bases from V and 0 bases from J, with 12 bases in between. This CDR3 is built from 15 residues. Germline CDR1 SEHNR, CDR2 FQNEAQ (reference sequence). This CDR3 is CASSSKGDLNTEAFF. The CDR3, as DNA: TGTGCCAGCAGCTCGAAGGGGGACCTGAACACTGAAGCTTTCTTT.

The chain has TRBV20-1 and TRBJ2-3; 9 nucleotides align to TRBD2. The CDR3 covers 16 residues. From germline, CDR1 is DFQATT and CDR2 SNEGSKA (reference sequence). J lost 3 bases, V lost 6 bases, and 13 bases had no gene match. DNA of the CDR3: TGCAGTGCCATCGGTAGCGGGAGACCCGGGACAGATACGCAGTATTTT. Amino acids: CSAIGSGRPGTDTQYF.

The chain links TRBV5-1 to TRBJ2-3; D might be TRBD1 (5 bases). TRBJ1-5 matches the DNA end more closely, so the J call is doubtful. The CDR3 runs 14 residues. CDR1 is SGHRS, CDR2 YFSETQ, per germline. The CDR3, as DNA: TGCGCCAGCAGCCCTTCTAGCGGGGGAAATACGCAGCATTTT. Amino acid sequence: CASSPSSGGNTQHF.

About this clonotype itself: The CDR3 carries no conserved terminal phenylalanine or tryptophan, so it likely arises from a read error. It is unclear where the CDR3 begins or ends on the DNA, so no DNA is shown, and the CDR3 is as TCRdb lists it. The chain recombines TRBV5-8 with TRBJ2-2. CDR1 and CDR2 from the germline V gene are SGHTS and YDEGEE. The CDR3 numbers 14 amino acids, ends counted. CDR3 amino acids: CASSSDSFTGEPLL.

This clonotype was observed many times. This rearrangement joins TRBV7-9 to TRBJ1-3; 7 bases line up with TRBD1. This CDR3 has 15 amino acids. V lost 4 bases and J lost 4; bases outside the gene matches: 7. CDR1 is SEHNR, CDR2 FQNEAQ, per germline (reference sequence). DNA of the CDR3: TGTGCCAGCAGCTCGTACAGGGGTGCAGGAAACACCATATATTTT. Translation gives CASSSYRGAGNTIYF. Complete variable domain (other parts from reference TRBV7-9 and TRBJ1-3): DTGVSQNPRHKITKRGQNVTFRCDPISEHNRLYWYRQTLGQGPEFLTYFQNEAQLEKSRLLSDRFSAERPKGSFSTLEIQRTEQGDSAMYLCASSSYRGAGNTIYFGEGSWLTVV.

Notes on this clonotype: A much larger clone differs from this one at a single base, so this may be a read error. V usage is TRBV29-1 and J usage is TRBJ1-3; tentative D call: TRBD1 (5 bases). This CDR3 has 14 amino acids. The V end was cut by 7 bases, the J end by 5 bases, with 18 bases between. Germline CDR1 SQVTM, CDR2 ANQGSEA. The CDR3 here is CSAKQDRQRNTIYF. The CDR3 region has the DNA TGCAGCGCAAAGCAAGACAGACAGCGAAACACCATATATTTT.

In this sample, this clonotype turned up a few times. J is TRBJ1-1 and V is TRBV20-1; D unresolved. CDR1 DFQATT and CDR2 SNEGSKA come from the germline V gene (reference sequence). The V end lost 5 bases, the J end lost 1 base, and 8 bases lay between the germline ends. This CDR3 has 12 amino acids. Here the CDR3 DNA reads TGCAGTGCTGCCCGGAGGAACACTGAAGCTTTCTTT. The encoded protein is CSAARRNTEAFF.

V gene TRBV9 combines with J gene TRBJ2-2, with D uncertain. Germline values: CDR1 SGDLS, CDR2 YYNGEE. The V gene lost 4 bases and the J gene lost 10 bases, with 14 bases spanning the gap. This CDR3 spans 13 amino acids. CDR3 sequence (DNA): TGTGCCAGCAGCTCCACTAAGGCCGTGGAGCTGTTTTTT. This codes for CASSSTKAVELFF.

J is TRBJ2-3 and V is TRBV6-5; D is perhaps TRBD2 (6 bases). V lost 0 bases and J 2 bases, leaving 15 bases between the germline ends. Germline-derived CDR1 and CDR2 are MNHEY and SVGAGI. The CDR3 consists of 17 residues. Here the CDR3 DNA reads TGTGCCAGCAGTTACTCGAACCCGGGAGAACTCACAGATACGCAGTATTTT. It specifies CASSYSNPGELTDTQYF.

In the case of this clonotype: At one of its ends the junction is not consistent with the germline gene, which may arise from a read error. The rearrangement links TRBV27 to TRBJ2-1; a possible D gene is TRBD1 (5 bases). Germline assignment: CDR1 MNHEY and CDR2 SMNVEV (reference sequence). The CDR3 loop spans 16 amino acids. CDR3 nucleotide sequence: TGTGCCAACAGTTCGATCACAGGTAGACGTTACAATGAGCAGTTCTTC. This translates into CANSSITGRRYNEQFF.

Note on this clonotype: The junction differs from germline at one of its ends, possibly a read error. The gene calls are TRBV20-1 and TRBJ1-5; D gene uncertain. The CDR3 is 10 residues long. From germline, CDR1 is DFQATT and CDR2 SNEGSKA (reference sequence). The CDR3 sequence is CRARNQPQHF. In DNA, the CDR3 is TGCAGGGCTAGGAATCAGCCCCAGCATTTT.

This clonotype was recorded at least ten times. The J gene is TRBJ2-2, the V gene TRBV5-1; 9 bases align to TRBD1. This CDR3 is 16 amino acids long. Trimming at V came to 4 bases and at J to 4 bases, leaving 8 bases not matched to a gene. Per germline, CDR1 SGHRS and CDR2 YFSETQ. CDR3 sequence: CASSKDRTGATGELFF. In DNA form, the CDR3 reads TGCGCCAGCAGCAAAGACCGGACAGGGGCCACCGGGGAGCTGTTTTTT.